This TCR beta chain was sequenced in a study of T cells in Graves' hyperthyroidism and ophthalmopathy. The ends were cut back, 2 bases at V and 2 bases at J, with 16 bases in the middle. This CDR3 has 16 amino acids. The V gene's germline CDR1 is SNHLY and CDR2 FYNNEI. RNA transcripts provided the source from which TCR beta CDR3 regions were amplified. During a first-round RT-PCR of the TCR CDR3, the HTBI primer set was used. From the multiplex PCR reads, TCRdb called clonotypes with MiXCR, one entry per CDR3 protein. The data show about 700,000 distinct CDR3 sequences, about 14% seen once. Reasons for excluding patients were uncontrolled infection, other autoimmune disease, pregnancy or lactation. Source material for PBMCs was over 8 ml fresh peripheral blood. This clonotype came up many times.

The chain employs TRBV2 and TRBJ2-7; a possible D gene is TRBD2 (6 bases). The TCR was taken from a woman younger than 35 with Graves' hyperthyroidism. The sequenced sample was blood. Here the CDR3 reads CASSESPWAGTYEQYF. The CDR3 nucleotides are TGTGCCAGCAGTGAATCCCCTTGGGCGGGAACCTACGAGCAGTACTTC.